This entry describes one T cell receptor beta chain. Its antigen is currently unknown. This sample is part of a study of cytomegalovirus exposure and HLA in healthy donors. Broader study findings: According to a subsequent analysis, TCR clusters identified in the first cohort showed a tendency to co-occur across the roughly 130 validation repertoires. The classifier, whose performance was assessed in both the original and validation cohorts, reportedly diagnosed cytomegalovirus status with high specificity and sensitivity.

The study drew the donors from its approximately 110-subject validation cohort, separate from the approximately 700-subject first cohort. J gave up 7 bases and V 5 bases, and 8 bases lay outside the gene matches. The CDR3 has 15 residues. Germline lookup yields CDR1 SGHVS and CDR2 FNYEAQ. Generated by immunoSEQ multiplex PCR, the TCRdb table keeps only in-frame clones and is missing some. The sample holds some 84,000 clones; roughly 93% are singletons and the top ten take 2% to 2.5%. The TCR sequence derives from a young man in good health and CMV-seronegative. This sequence joins TRBV7-6 and TRBJ2-1, with 10 nucleotides matching TRBD2. Source material: PBMCs. DNA for the CDR3: TGTGCCAGCAGCCCAGCGGGAGGGGTAAGGAATGAGCAGTTCTTC. It translates to CASSPAGGVRNEQFF.